Reported below is one TCR beta chain. Antigen specificity is unknown. V was cut by 5 bases and J by 3 bases, with 8 bases left in between. CDR3 length: 12 residues. Per the germline V gene, CDR1 is SGHRS and CDR2 is YFSETQ. Amplification by 5'RACE using constant-segment primers produced TCR alpha and TCR beta cDNA libraries that carried sample barcodes and UMIs. TCRdb ran MiXCR on the 5' RACE reads and lists one entry per CDR3 protein. The sample yields 49,000 or so distinct CDR3 sequences, over 6.5% seen once. This entry belongs to a study of T-cell memory formation after mild COVID-19. Points from the study as a whole: Clones shrinking between day 15 and 85 showed a balanced CD4/CD8 split, and those that grew later tilted toward CD4+.

Sequences were obtained from PBMCs or a T cell subset sorted from them (not recorded which). The TCR was taken from a man between 18 and 29 years old who had mild COVID-19 (a few samples of this study predate the infection). Cell type and time point are not known. This chain links TRBV5-1 with TRBJ2-5; D perhaps matches TRBD1 (5 bases). For the CDR3, the DNA is TGCGCCAGCAGGGTCAGGGAAGAGACCCAGTACTTC. Its protein is CASRVREETQYF. Full variable domain (missing parts from reference TRBV5-1 and TRBJ2-5): KAGVTQTPRYLIKTRGQQVTLSCSPISGHRSVSWYQQTPGQGLQFLFEYFSETQRNKGNFPGRFSGRQFSNSRSEMNVSTLELGDSALYLCASRVREETQYFGPGTRLLVL.